What follows are 28 T cell receptor beta chains derived from one specimen sequenced in a study of cytomegalovirus exposure and HLA in healthy donors. The primer mix had 60 Vbeta and 13 Jbeta primers. Assay used: immunoSEQ multiplex PCR; TCRdb lists only in-frame clones, some missing. The sample totals 40,000 or so clones; its top ten clones hold more than 3%. The sample taken for sequencing was PBMCs. The receptor set was obtained from a male donor in good health and CMV-seronegative.

V gene TRBV7-8 combines with J gene TRBJ1-4, with D hard to call. V was shortened by 5 bases and J by 8 bases, with 9 bases between the two germline ends. The CDR3 is made up of 12 amino acids. Per the germline V gene, CDR1 is SGHVS and CDR2 is FQNEAQ. CDR3 protein: CASSTNGEKLFF. Written as DNA, the CDR3 is TGTGCCAGCAGCACTAATGGGGAAAAACTGTTTTTT.

The CDR3 DNA sequence: TGTGCCAGCAGCTGGCGGACAGGGAGTAATCAGCCCCAGCATTTT. Its protein product is CASSWRTGSNQPQHF. V usage is TRBV5-5 and J usage is TRBJ1-5, with 8 bases aligning to TRBD1. J was trimmed by 4 bases and V by 3 bases; bases with no gene match: 6. This CDR3 region has 15 residues. The germline V gene encodes CDR1 SGHKS and CDR2 YYEKEE (reference sequence).

This chain joins TRBV9 and TRBJ1-3, with D uncertain. Germline CDR1 and CDR2: SGDLS and YYNGEE. The CDR3 spans 16 residues. Between the trimmed V and J ends, which lost 2 bases and 0 bases, there was a span of 12 bases. DNA of the CDR3: TGTGCCAGCAGCGTGGAGGGATCCTCCTCTGGAAACACCATATATTTT. This gives the protein CASSVEGSSSGNTIYF.

This chain uses TRBV7-9 with TRBJ2-2; 7 nucleotides match TRBD1. CDR3 length: 15 amino acids. Germline assignment: CDR1 SEHNR and CDR2 FQNEAQ (reference sequence). J gave up 6 bases and V 5 bases, and 9 bases lay outside the gene matches. The CDR3 nucleotides are TGTGCCAGCAGCCTCGAGACAGGGTGGGCCGGGGAGCTGTTTTTT. Its translation: CASSLETGWAGELFF.

The chain employs TRBV18 and TRBJ1-5; TRBD1 might be the D (6 bases). Between the trimmed V and J ends, which lost 3 bases and 3 bases, there was a span of 9 bases. This CDR3 is 14 amino acids long. Per germline, CDR1 KGHSH and CDR2 LQKENI. The CDR3 nucleotides read TGTGCCAGCTCACCGGACAGCTTCAATCAGCCCCAGCATTTT. It specifies CASSPDSFNQPQHF.

The CDR3 region has the DNA TGTGCCAGCAGTGATAACGTCGGACAGGGGGCTTCACCCCTCCACTTT. It translates to CASSDNVGQGASPLHF. This chain links TRBV6-4 with TRBJ1-6, with 11 bases identical to TRBD1. The germline V gene has CDR1 MRHNA and CDR2 SNTAGT. After removal of 3 bases from V and 9 bases from J, the junction contained 7 bases not matched to a gene. The CDR3 is made up of 16 amino acids.

V and J are TRBV6-5 and TRBJ2-2; 8 bases align to TRBD2. The junction had 5 bases not matched to a gene; V was cut back by 4 bases and J by 4 bases. The CDR3 length is 15 residues. CDR1 and CDR2 (germline): MNHEY, SVGAGI. The CDR3 coding sequence is TGTGCCAGCAGTTCTACGGGAGGGACCACCGGGGAGCTGTTTTTT. It translates to CASSSTGGTTGELFF.

The chain uses TRBV5-1 and TRBJ1-1; 9 nucleotides match TRBD1. The CDR3 has 14 residues. V dropped 3 bases and J dropped 7; count of bases not matched to a gene: 7. The V gene's germline CDR1 is SGHRS and CDR2 YFSETQ. The CDR3 reads CASSSSGTGSEAFF. The CDR3 bases are TGCGCCAGCAGCTCCTCCGGGACAGGGAGTGAAGCTTTCTTT.

The V gene is TRBV29-1, the J gene TRBJ2-7, with TRBD2 matching over 7 bases. The CDR3 extends over 16 amino acids. Germline V gene lookup returns CDR1 SQVTM and CDR2 ANQGSEA. The ends lost 8 bases at V and 2 bases at J; junction bases unmatched: 18. The CDR3 sequence: CSPQEGGRESPYEQYF. CDR3 nucleotides: TGCAGCCCTCAAGAGGGAGGGAGAGAAAGCCCCTACGAGCAGTACTTC.

The chain employs TRBV2 and TRBJ2-7, with no clear D. The V gene's germline CDR1 is SNHLY and CDR2 FYNNEI. The CDR3 totals 12 residues. The V end lost 0 bases, the J end lost 6 bases, and 6 bases lay between the germline ends. The CDR3 is CASSEASGEQYF. CDR3 nucleotides: TGTGCCAGCAGTGAAGCCTCAGGCGAGCAGTACTTC.

The CDR3 loop is CASRSRDRGAFF. CDR3 nucleotides: TGTGCCAGCAGGTCCCGGGACAGGGGAGCTTTCTTT. The genes are TRBV6-5 and TRBJ1-1, with TRBD1 matching over 10 bases. V trimming: 6 bases; J trimming: 10 bases; junction bases outside the gene matches: 5. The CDR3 is made up of 12 amino acids. Germline CDR1 MNHEY, CDR2 SVGAGI.

This rearrangement joins TRBV28 to TRBJ1-5; no clear D gene. This CDR3 is 12 amino acids long. Between the trimmed V and J ends, which lost 5 bases and 7 bases, there was a span of 9 bases. The germline CDR1 and CDR2 sequences are MDHEN and SYDVKM. The CDR3 region has the DNA TGTGCCAGCAGTGAACAAGAACAGCCCCAGCATTTT. Its protein is CASSEQEQPQHF.

The chain recombines TRBV14 with TRBJ1-2, with D unresolved. Germline CDR1 reads SGHDN; CDR2 reads FVKESK. This CDR3 is built from 15 residues. Trimming left V 2 bases short and J 3 bases short, with 13 bases between. The chain's CDR3 is CASSQSQRGDYGYTF. In DNA form, the CDR3 reads TGTGCCAGCAGCCAAAGTCAACGGGGTGACTATGGCTACACCTTC.

The chain couples TRBV2 to TRBJ1-6; D not resolved. Trimming stripped 4 bases from V and 2 bases from J, with 9 bases between. The CDR3 is 15 amino acids. Germline CDR1 is SNHLY and CDR2 is FYNNEI. The DNA of the CDR3 is TGTGCCAGCAGTGCCCGGTCGCCCTATAATTCACCCCTCCACTTT. This encodes CASSARSPYNSPLHF. Supplemented by reference TRBV2 and TRBJ1-6, the full variable domain reads EPEVTQTPSHQVTQMGQEVILRCVPISNHLYFYWYRQILGQKVEFLVSFYNNEISEKSEIFDDQFSVERPDGSNFTLKIRSTKLEDSAMYFCASSARSPYNSPLHFGNGTRLTVT.

The chain uses TRBV29-1 and TRBJ1-4; 12 nucleotides line up with TRBD1. The J segment lost 7 bases and the V segment lost 6 bases, leaving 12 bases of the junction unmatched. Germline V lookup: CDR1 SQVTM, CDR2 ANQGSEA. This CDR3 spans 16 amino acids. CDR3 region: CSVGTGGIFGGEKLFF. Written as DNA, the CDR3 is TGCAGCGTGGGGACAGGGGGCATTTTTGGAGGTGAAAAACTGTTTTTT.

This rearrangement joins TRBV2 to TRBJ1-1, with 9 bases aligning to TRBD1. This CDR3 has 14 residues. Germline V lookup: CDR1 SNHLY, CDR2 FYNNEI. After removal of 5 bases from V and 5 bases from J, the junction contained 6 bases not matched to a gene. The CDR3 spells CASSRQGGDTEAFF. Here the CDR3 DNA reads TGTGCCAGCAGTAGACAGGGGGGCGATACTGAAGCTTTCTTT.

The rearrangement links TRBV6-5 to TRBJ2-7; D is perhaps TRBD1 (5 bases). V lost 5 bases to trimming and J lost 2 bases, with 13 bases between them. Germline CDR1 and CDR2: MNHEY and SVGAGI. The CDR3 totals 14 residues. This CDR3 reads CASSTGREPYEQYF. In DNA form, the CDR3 reads TGTGCCAGCAGTACGGGCAGGGAACCCTACGAGCAGTACTTC.

The chain joins TRBV5-4 to TRBJ2-1; 7 bases match TRBD1. CDR3 size: 13 residues. CDR1 and CDR2 from the germline V gene are SGHNT and YYREEE (reference sequence). The junction had 2 bases not matched to a gene; V was cut back by 0 bases and J by 8 bases. CDR3: CASSLGQGDEQFF. The CDR3 bases are TGTGCCAGCAGCTTGGGACAGGGCGATGAGCAGTTCTTC. Full variable domain (rest looked up from reference TRBV5-4 and TRBJ2-1): ETGVTQSPTHLIKTRGQQVTLRCSSQSGHNTVSWYQQALGQGPQFIFQYYREEENGRGNFPPRFSGLQFPNYSSELNVNALELDDSALYLCASSLGQGDEQFFGPGTRLTVL.

The chain links TRBV30 to TRBJ1-5; the match to TRBD1 covers 9 bases. The V and J ends lost 2 bases and 7 bases, in that order; junction bases with no gene match: 6. CDR3 length: 14 amino acids. The germline V gene has CDR1 GTSNPN and CDR2 SVGIG (reference sequence). CDR3 loop: CAWSSGQGEQPQHF. The CDR3 DNA reads as TGTGCCTGGAGTTCGGGACAGGGAGAACAGCCCCAGCATTTT.

The rearrangement joins TRBV2 to TRBJ2-3; 7 bases are a match to TRBD2. This CDR3 spans 15 amino acids. In germline, CDR1 is SNHLY, CDR2 FYNNEI. Trimming at V came to 4 bases and at J to 2 bases, leaving 6 bases not matched to a gene. CDR3 DNA sequence: TGTGCCAGCAGTGTCATCGGGGGGAACACAGATACGCAGTATTTT. It yields the protein CASSVIGGNTDTQYF.

This rearrangement joins TRBV7-2 to TRBJ1-2; 9 bases agree with TRBD1. This CDR3 region has 15 residues. Trimming removed 2 bases from V and 2 bases from J; junction bases left unmatched: 3. Looked up from germline, CDR1 is SGHTA and CDR2 is FQGNSA. This CDR3 reads CASSLRTGANYGYTF. CDR3 coding DNA: TGTGCCAGCAGCTTACGGACAGGGGCGAACTATGGCTACACCTTC.

CDR3 loop: CASSFGTDTQYF. The DNA of the CDR3 is TGTGCCAGCAGCTTCGGCACAGATACGCAGTATTTT. The V call is TRBV5-6, the J call TRBJ2-3; no clear D. V shed 2 bases and J shed 1 base, with 2 bases lying between them. The CDR3 loop spans 12 amino acids. Per the germline V gene, CDR1 is SGHDT and CDR2 is YYEEEE.

Here the CDR3 reads CASKGRRAEAFF. The CDR3 bases are TGTGCCAGCAAGGGGCGAAGGGCAGAAGCTTTCTTT. V and J are TRBV9 and TRBJ1-1, with a possible D match to TRBD1 (5 bases). Germline assignment: CDR1 SGDLS and CDR2 YYNGEE. CDR3 length: 12 amino acids. Trimming shortened V by 6 bases and J by 8 bases, and 14 bases separated the two germline ends.

The gene calls are TRBV2 and TRBJ1-1; unclear D gene. Germline V gene sequence: CDR1 SNHLY, CDR2 FYNNEI. Trimming pared 4 bases from V and 2 bases from J, leaving 11 bases between. The CDR3 length is 14 residues. The CDR3 region is CASSVRVSNTEAFF. CDR3 in DNA: TGTGCCAGCAGTGTGAGAGTATCCAACACTGAAGCTTTCTTT.

V gene TRBV2 combines with J gene TRBJ2-7, with 7 nucleotides matching TRBD1. Trimming at V came to 6 bases and at J to 0 bases, leaving 8 bases not matched to a gene. The CDR3 has 15 amino acids. In germline, CDR1 is SNHLY, CDR2 FYNNEI. CDR3 protein: CASREDRPSSYEQYF. CDR3 DNA: TGTGCCAGCAGGGAGGACAGGCCCAGCTCCTACGAGCAGTACTTC.

The V gene is TRBV5-6, the J gene TRBJ1-2; TRBD1 aligns across 7 bases. The CDR3 is 15 residues long. Germline V gene data show CDR1 as SGHDT and CDR2 as YYEEEE. V was pared by 6 bases and J by 8 bases, with 16 bases of the junction left unmatched. The CDR3 nucleotides read TGTGCCAGCACCGTAAGGGGGCCCAGAGGGTGGGGCTACACCTTC. Translation gives CASTVRGPRGWGYTF.

The chain links TRBV9 to TRBJ1-2; 7 nucleotides match TRBD1. The ends lost 4 bases at V and 7 bases at J; junction bases unmatched: 13. The CDR3 extends over 15 amino acids. Germline V gene sequence: CDR1 SGDLS, CDR2 YYNGEE. The CDR3 DNA reads TGTGCCAGCAGCTTGAATACAGGGGTCGGCAGTGGCTACACCTTC. This gives the protein CASSLNTGVGSGYTF.

The chain is built from TRBV30 and TRBJ1-4, with no clear D. The CDR3 covers 11 residues. CDR1 is GTSNPN, CDR2 SVGIG, per germline (reference sequence). Trimming cost V 0 bases and J 14 bases, with 10 bases left between them. CDR3 coding DNA: TGTGCCTGGAGTGTAGCGGGCAACCTGTTTTTT. Its translation: CAWSVAGNLFF.